These 32 T cell receptor beta chains share one sample of origin, sequenced in a study of CD8+ T cells in alopecia areata. Sequencing used cDNA as its template, made by extracting RNA and reverse transcribing it. Using immunoSEQ multiplex PCR, the repertoire was profiled, and TCRdb retains in-frame clones only, with some absent. The data hold 150,000 to 200,000 clones, with about three fifths observed a single time. Treatment of the sample: oral pan-JAK inhibitor, 5-10 mg twice daily. Source: CD4+ T cells sorted from blood, taken at week 4, from a patient treated with tofacitinib. The receptor source for this set is a human donor with alopecia areata.

The genes are TRBV10-3 and TRBJ2-5; perhaps TRBD2 as D (5 bases). Deletions cut 6 bases from V and 5 bases from J, with 7 bases between. The germline CDR1 and CDR2 sequences are ENHRY and SYGVKD. This CDR3 is built from 11 residues. In DNA form, the CDR3 reads TGTGCCATCAGCGGGGATGAGACCCAGTACTTC. This codes for CAISGDETQYF.

The table lists this clone with a count of one. This chain connects TRBV20-1 to TRBJ1-2; possibly TRBD1 for D (5 bases). Trimming left V 5 bases short and J 14 bases short, with 18 bases between. CDR1 DFQATT and CDR2 SNEGSKA come from the germline V gene (reference sequence). The CDR3 covers 11 residues. CDR3 DNA: TGCAGTGCTCAAATTGGGACGCGGCCGACCTTC. Its translation is CSAQIGTRPTF.

The chain recombines TRBV7-9 with TRBJ1-2; weak D call: TRBD1 (5 bases). CDR3 size: 14 residues. V shed 6 bases and J shed 0 bases, with 11 bases lying between them. CDR1 is SEHNR and CDR2 is FQNEAQ in the germline V gene (reference sequence). The CDR3 bases are TGTGCCAGCAGTCCGACGACAGCTAACTATGGCTACACCTTC. It is translated as CASSPTTANYGYTF. Full variable domain (missing parts from reference TRBV7-9 and TRBJ1-2): DTGVSQNPRHKITKRGQNVTFRCDPISEHNRLYWYRQTLGQGPEFLTYFQNEAQLEKSRLLSDRFSAERPKGSFSTLEIQRTEQGDSAMYLCASSPTTANYGYTFGSGTRLTVV.

The V and J genes are TRBV18 and TRBJ2-5; D not certain. V dropped 4 bases and J dropped 5 bases, with 8 bases sitting between them. Germline V lookup: CDR1 KGHSH, CDR2 LQKENI. CDR3 length: 12 residues. In nucleotides, the CDR3 is TGTGCCAGCTCACGACTCGGGGAGACCCAGTACTTC. Translating it yields CASSRLGETQYF. The full variable domain, its missing parts supplied by reference TRBV18 and TRBJ2-5, is NAGVMQNPRHLVRRRGQEARLRCSPMKGHSHVYWYRQLPEEGLKFMVYLQKENIIDESGMPKERFSAEFPKEGPSILRIQQVVRGDSAAYFCASSRLGETQYFGPGTRLLVL.

CDR3 bases: TGTGCCAGCAGTCGCCCCAGGGACAGGGCCTATGGCTACACCTTC. It is translated as CASSRPRDRAYGYTF. The J gene is TRBJ1-2, the V gene TRBV6-5; 9 bases fit TRBD1. The CDR3 runs 15 residues. The germline CDR1 and CDR2 sequences are MNHEY and SVGAGI. V shed 5 bases and J 4 bases; nucleotides not matched to a gene: 8.

The chain recombines TRBV1 with TRBJ2-3; the table's D gene call, TRBD2, was not cross checked with the DNA. TRBV1 is a pseudogene segment. The CDR3 sequence is 10 residues long. CDR3: CTSPIEEQYF. The CDR3 coding sequence is TGCACCAGCCCTATAGAAGAGCAGTATTTT.

The V call is TRBV11-2, the J call TRBJ2-5, with D possibly called TRBD1 or TRBD2 (5 bases each). This CDR3 has 17 amino acids. Germline V CDR1 and CDR2: SGHAT, FQNNGV. V was shortened by 5 bases and J by 5 bases, with 24 bases between the two germline ends. The CDR3 nucleotides are TGTGCCAGCAGCCCCAGAAATTGGGGACGAGCGAGGGAGACCCAGTACTTC. Translation: CASSPRNWGRARETQYF.

The chain combines TRBV15 with TRBJ2-3, with no clear D. The CDR3 is 15 amino acids. Germline V gives CDR1 LNHNV, CDR2 YYDKDF (reference sequence). Between the trimmed V and J ends, which lost 0 bases and 5 bases, there was a span of 12 bases. As DNA, the CDR3 is TGTGCCACCAGCAGAGAACCCTCGGTGGTAGATACGCAGTATTTT. Its translation: CATSREPSVVDTQYF.

V gene TRBV29-1 combines with J gene TRBJ2-7, with D possibly matching TRBD2 (6 bases). The V and J ends lost 1 base and 3 bases respectively, with 13 bases between them. CDR1 and CDR2 from the germline V gene are SQVTM and ANQGSEA. The CDR3 length is 14 residues. Here the CDR3 reads CSVEGWGGDYEQYF. DNA for the CDR3: TGCAGCGTTGAAGGCTGGGGAGGAGACTACGAGCAGTACTTC.

This chain uses TRBV6-5 with TRBJ1-1; D possibly corresponds to TRBD1 (6 bases). Germline loops: CDR1 MNHEY, CDR2 SVGAGI. V gave up 5 bases and J gave up 1 base, with 14 bases separating them. This CDR3 is built from 15 residues. Written as DNA, the CDR3 is TGTGCCAGCAGTCCCCACAGGGCGGCGAACACTGAAGCTTTCTTT. Amino acids: CASSPHRAANTEAFF.

CDR3 residues: CASSFYGQYQETQYF. CDR3 coding DNA: TGCGCCAGCAGCTTTTACGGACAGTACCAAGAGACCCAGTACTTC. The V call is TRBV5-1, the J call TRBJ2-5; a possible D gene is TRBD1 (6 bases). The CDR3 consists of 15 residues. The V end was cut by 2 bases, the J end by 0 bases, with 11 bases between. The germline V gene encodes CDR1 SGHRS and CDR2 YFSETQ.

This clone occurred once. The chain couples TRBV7-2 to TRBJ1-2, with D maybe TRBD1 (6 bases). CDR1 and CDR2 from the germline V gene are SGHTA and FQGNSA. There are 14 residues in the CDR3. With 3 bases removed from V and 3 bases from J, the gap between germline ends came to 11 bases. CDR3 DNA sequence: TGTGCCAGCAGCTTTCCAGGGGATGACTATGGCTACACCTTC. It encodes CASSFPGDDYGYTF.

Comment on this clone: This may be a read error, as it is one base from a much larger clone. The J gene is TRBJ2-2, the V gene TRBV5-1; D unclear. This CDR3 has 12 amino acids. The germline V gene encodes CDR1 SGHRS and CDR2 YFSETQ. The V end was cut by 4 bases, the J end by 1 base, with 2 bases between. The CDR3 DNA sequence: TGCGCCAGCAGCATGAACACCGGGGAGCTGTTTTTT. This encodes CASSMNTGELFF.

The chain is built from TRBV30 and TRBJ2-1; TRBD2 aligns across 13 bases. The CDR3 is 15 residues long. J gave up 8 bases and V 1 base, and 5 bases lay outside the gene matches. Germline V gene data show CDR1 as GTSNPN and CDR2 as SVGIG (reference sequence). The CDR3 coding sequence is TGTGCCTGGAGTGGACTAGCGGGGGGCCACGATGAGCAGTTCTTC. The encoded protein is CAWSGLAGGHDEQFF.

The V gene is TRBV7-9, the J gene TRBJ2-7; TRBD2 might be the D (5 bases). Germline V lookup: CDR1 SEHNR, CDR2 FQNEAQ (reference sequence). Between the trimmed V and J ends, which lost 10 bases and 7 bases, there was a span of 8 bases. The CDR3 length is 9 residues. The CDR3 DNA reads as TGTGCCACCGGCGGGGAGCAGTACTTC. Translated: CATGGEQYF.

The gene calls are TRBV25-1 and TRBJ1-2, with a tentative D call TRBD1 (6 bases). Trimming shortened V by 4 bases and J by 4 bases, and 10 bases separated the two germline ends. CDR1 and CDR2 from the germline V gene are MGHDK and SYGVNS. The CDR3 sequence is 13 residues long. The CDR3 coding sequence is TGTGCCAGCAGTGCTCAGGGGAGCTATGGCTACACCTTC. As protein: CASSAQGSYGYTF.

The V call is TRBV27, the J call TRBJ1-2; weak D call: TRBD1 (5 bases). CDR3 length equals 14 residues. CDR1 is MNHEY, CDR2 SMNVEV, per germline (reference sequence). V lost 3 bases and J lost 3, with 11 bases in between. CDR3 sequence: CASSFLPTDYGYTF. The CDR3 nucleotides are TGTGCCAGCAGTTTTCTCCCGACAGACTATGGCTACACCTTC.

This clone has only one observation. The chain joins TRBV5-4 to TRBJ1-2; D ambiguous. V lost 3 bases and J lost 6, with 12 bases in between. The germline V gene encodes CDR1 SGHNT and CDR2 YYREEE (reference sequence). The CDR3 contains 13 residues. The DNA of the CDR3 is TGTGCCAGCAGCTCCCGGCAGAGGGATGGCTACACCTTC. Translation gives CASSSRQRDGYTF.

The rearrangement links TRBV9 to TRBJ2-4; tentatively, D is TRBD2 (5 bases). V lost 4 bases and J lost 0, with 11 bases in between. The CDR3 consists of 15 residues. The germline V gene has CDR1 SGDLS and CDR2 YYNGEE. DNA for the CDR3: TGTGCCAGCAGCTCCCCCCGGGGAGCCAAAAACATTCAGTACTTC. Protein: CASSSPRGAKNIQYF.

V gene TRBV29-1 combines with J gene TRBJ2-5, with 7 bases matching TRBD1. Germline lookup yields CDR1 SQVTM and CDR2 ANQGSEA. V was clipped by 7 bases and J by 3 bases; unmatched bases: 2. CDR3 length: 11 residues. CDR3 sequence reads: CSAQGKETQYF. CDR3 in DNA: TGCAGCGCACAGGGGAAAGAGACCCAGTACTTC.

This clone was picked up a small number of times. This rearrangement joins TRBV29-1 to TRBJ2-7; 10 bases match TRBD1. Trimming removed 4 bases from V and 6 bases from J; junction bases left unmatched: 6. Germline V gene lookup returns CDR1 SQVTM and CDR2 ANQGSEA. CDR3 length: 13 amino acids. The CDR3 region has the DNA TGCAGCGTTGCAGGTGGGACAGGGGTCGAGCAGTACTTC. It specifies CSVAGGTGVEQYF.

The chain links TRBV2 to TRBJ2-5, with D hard to call. This CDR3 is 13 amino acids long. V was cut by 4 bases and J by 1 base, with 7 bases left in between. Germline V gene sequence: CDR1 SNHLY, CDR2 FYNNEI. The DNA for the CDR3 is TGTGCCAGCAGTGCGGCACGCCAAGAGACCCAGTACTTC. This sequence encodes CASSAARQETQYF.

As regards this clone: Other DNA sequences from this sample encode an identical CDR3 as well. The chain employs TRBV29-1 and TRBJ2-7; 7 nucleotides align to TRBD1. The germline V gene encodes CDR1 SQVTM and CDR2 ANQGSEA. This CDR3 comprises 12 residues. Trimming at V came to 6 bases and at J to 2 bases, leaving 4 bases not matched to a gene. CDR3 in amino acids: CSVRTGPYEQYF. The CDR3 DNA reads TGCAGCGTCCGGACAGGCCCCTACGAGCAGTACTTC.

The rearrangement joins TRBV4-1 to TRBJ2-7; D possibly matches TRBD1 or TRBD2 (6 bases each). Per germline, CDR1 MGHRA and CDR2 YSYEKL. This CDR3 comprises 15 residues. Trimming took 4 bases from V and 5 from J, leaving 18 bases between them. CDR3 in DNA: TGCGCCAGCAGCCGCGGAGGGGCCCAGGGGAACGAGCAGTACTTC. This sequence encodes CASSRGGAQGNEQYF.

The chain employs TRBV30 and TRBJ1-1, with D unclear. The CDR3 totals 13 residues. V was pared by 2 bases and J by 1 base, with 8 bases between. From germline, CDR1 is GTSNPN and CDR2 SVGIG (reference sequence). CDR3 nucleotides: TGTGCCTGGAGTCTGACCAGGAACACTGAAGCTTTCTTT. Protein sequence: CAWSLTRNTEAFF.

The chain has TRBV4-3 and TRBJ1-6; the D is unclear. The CDR3 length is 17 residues. Trimming removed 0 bases from V and 0 bases from J, with 9 bases in between. Germline V gene data show CDR1 as LGHNA and CDR2 as YSLEER. The CDR3 nucleotides are TGCGCCAGCAGCCAAGATCTTGTACTCTCCTATAATTCACCCCTCCACTTT. Translation: CASSQDLVLSYNSPLHF.

V usage is TRBV4-1 and J usage is TRBJ1-2, with 7 bases fitting TRBD1. The CDR3 sequence is 14 residues long. The germline V gene encodes CDR1 MGHRA and CDR2 YSYEKL. Trimming removed 4 bases from V and 4 bases from J; junction bases left unmatched: 6. The CDR3: CASSRTGDTYGYTF. CDR3 nucleotides: TGCGCCAGCAGCCGTACAGGGGACACCTATGGCTACACCTTC.

The V and J genes are TRBV30 and TRBJ2-5; D possibly corresponds to TRBD2 (6 bases). The CDR3 runs to 14 residues. Per germline, CDR1 GTSNPN and CDR2 SVGIG (reference sequence). Trimming removed 0 bases at V and 4 bases at J, with 12 bases between. The CDR3 sequence is CAWSVSRGGETQYF. As DNA, the CDR3 is TGTGCCTGGAGTGTATCCCGGGGAGGAGAGACCCAGTACTTC.

The genes are TRBV9 and TRBJ2-3; D is perhaps TRBD2 (6 bases). Trimming stripped 3 bases from V and 2 bases from J, with 10 bases between. Germline-derived CDR1 and CDR2 are SGDLS and YYNGEE. The CDR3 contains 14 residues. The CDR3 DNA reads TGTGCCAGCAGCGAGGGACTGACCACAGATACGCAGTATTTT. It translates to CASSEGLTTDTQYF.

This chain joins TRBV30 and TRBJ2-7; possible D gene TRBD2, 5 bases. The length of the CDR3 is 13 residues. The germline CDR1 and CDR2 sequences are GTSNPN and SVGIG (reference sequence). V gave up 2 bases and J gave up 1 base, with 9 bases separating them. Here the CDR3 reads CAWSRGLSYEQYF. The DNA of the CDR3 is TGTGCCTGGAGTCGTGGACTTTCCTACGAGCAGTACTTC.

The chain couples TRBV7-9 to TRBJ2-5; maybe TRBD1 (6 bases). Trimming pared 5 bases from V and 2 bases from J, leaving 15 bases between. The germline V gene has CDR1 SEHNR and CDR2 FQNEAQ (reference sequence). The length of the CDR3 is 15 residues. The CDR3 here is CASSPDRLLQETQYF. The CDR3 region has the DNA TGTGCCAGCAGCCCCGACAGGTTGTTACAAGAGACCCAGTACTTC.

The chain couples TRBV10-3 to TRBJ2-5, with D possibly being TRBD2 (6 bases). The germline V and J ends were trimmed by 2 bases and 9 bases, with 16 bases remaining between them. The CDR3 contains 14 residues. The germline CDR1 and CDR2 sequences are ENHRY and SYGVKD. Here the CDR3 reads CAISERDFNRAQYF. The DNA of the CDR3 is TGTGCCATCAGTGAGAGGGACTTCAACCGGGCCCAGTACTTC.